The clone carrying this T cell receptor beta chain has just a few counts. Antigen: not known. By 5'RACE template switching, TCR cDNA was produced, with a universal primer site and UMIs added in the process. TCRdb re-analysed the 5' RACE reads in MiXCR, keeping a single row per CDR3 protein. Here the sample spans 300,000 or so distinct CDR3 sequences, around 6.8% being singletons. This entry comes from a study of T cells after yellow fever vaccination. Study-wide findings and caveats: A small share of clonotypes appeared in both CD4 and CD8 compartments. Post-booster samples contained most primary-vaccination clones (approximately 96% CD4, about 85% CD8).

The CDR3 contains 14 residues. Germline V gene lookup returns CDR1 SGHRS and CDR2 YFSETQ. V lost 4 bases to trimming and J lost 5 bases, with 16 bases between them. This clonotype was obtained from a man aged 18 to 35 who received the YFV17D yellow fever vaccine. The rearrangement uses TRBV5-1 and TRBJ2-7, with D possibly matching TRBD2 (5 bases). Sequenced here: PBMCs, sampled about 41 days after the first yellow fever vaccination. CDR3 residues: CASSVVGAVHEQYF. CDR3 in DNA: TGCGCCAGCAGCGTGGTGGGAGCTGTCCACGAGCAGTACTTC. The entire variable domain, with the rest obtained from reference TRBV5-1 and TRBJ2-7, is as follows: KAGVTQTPRYLIKTRGQQVTLSCSPISGHRSVSWYQQTPGQGLQFLFEYFSETQRNKGNFPGRFSGRQFSNSRSEMNVSTLELGDSALYLCASSVVGAVHEQYFGPGTRLTVT.